A selection of T cell receptor beta chains follows, all from one sample in a study of graft-versus-host responses after intestinal transplantation. These receptors are not linked to any known antigen. Assay: immunoSEQ multiplex PCR; the TCRdb copy retains only in-frame clones and omits some. Counted here are 85,000 to 90,000 clones, almost 90% occurring once; the ten biggest clones make up 0.11%. The sample was unstimulated CD4+ T cells sorted from spleen or lymph node cells, taken before intestinal transplant. These receptors originate from a human donor who received an intestinal transplant. Each CDR3 is given with its conserved first and last residue. The order of the fields is clone size, D gene, J gene, V gene, CDR3 protein, CDR3 DNA. A D gene is named only where the DNA matches it firmly. Clone sizes are given selectively: once, few, many, or a class where the clone is expanded.

size: NA
D: TRBD1
J: TRBJ1-2
V: TRBV6-5
CDR3: CASSPGGGYTF
DNA: TGTGCCAGCAGCCCAGGGGGGGGCTACACCTTC

size: once
D: NA
J: TRBJ2-1
V: TRBV10-2
CDR3: CASSEVGAPPEQFF
DNA: TGCGCCAGCAGTGAGGTGGGGGCCCCACCAGAGCAGTTCTTC

size: once
D: TRBD1
J: TRBJ2-7
V: TRBV7-7
CDR3: CASSLSPPGQGTHEQYF
DNA: TGTGCTAGCAGCTTATCCCCGCCGGGACAGGGGACCCACGAGCAGTACTTC

size: NA
D: NA
J: TRBJ1-1
V: TRBV20-1
CDR3: CSASSDTEAFF
DNA: TGCAGTGCTAGTTCGGACACTGAAGCTTTCTTT

size: NA
D: NA
J: TRBJ1-2
V: TRBV4-1
CDR3: CASSPRGSYGYTF
DNA: TGCGCCAGCAGCCCAAGGGGGAGTTATGGCTACACCTTC

size: NA
D: TRBD2
J: TRBJ2-3
V: TRBV6-4
CDR3: CAYNGGGTDTQYF
DNA: TGTGCCTACAACGGGGGGGGCACAGATACGCAGTATTTT

size: NA
D: TRBD1
J: TRBJ2-1
V: TRBV5-1
CDR3: CASSSDRAYNEQFF
DNA: TGCGCCAGCAGCTCGGACAGGGCCTACAATGAGCAGTTCTTC

size: NA
D: NA
J: TRBJ1-2
V: TRBV2
CDR3: CASSEWALANYGYTF
DNA: TGTGCCAGCAGTGAATGGGCCCTGGCTAACTATGGCTACACCTTC

size: once
D: NA
J: TRBJ2-1
V: TRBV5-5
CDR3: CASSLVDGRGLSYNEQFF
DNA: TGTGCCAGCAGCTTGGTGGATGGGCGGGGGCTCTCCTACAATGAGCAGTTCTTC

size: NA
D: NA
J: TRBJ2-7
V: TRBV7-3
CDR3: CASRRRGGGYEQYF
DNA: TGTGCCAGCAGGCGGAGGGGCGGTGGCTACGAGCAGTACTTC

size: NA
D: NA
J: TRBJ2-4
V: TRBV19
CDR3: CASSMDSLGRRMGENIQYF
DNA: TGTGCCAGTAGTATGGATTCCCTTGGCCGCCGAATGGGCGAAAACATTCAGTACTTC

size: NA
D: TRBD1
J: TRBJ1-2
V: TRBV11-3
CDR3: CASSLGGGDGYTF
DNA: TGTGCCAGCAGCTTAGGAGGGGGCGATGGCTACACCTTC

size: NA
D: NA
J: TRBJ1-4
V: TRBV6-5
CDR3: CASSRGNNEKLFF
DNA: TGTGCCAGCAGCCGGGGAAATAATGAAAAACTGTTTTTT

size: NA
D: TRBD1
J: TRBJ2-2
V: TRBV7-9
CDR3: CASSRAGTANTGELFF
DNA: TGTGCCAGCAGCCGAGCCGGGACAGCGAACACCGGGGAGCTGTTTTTT

size: NA
D: TRBD1
J: TRBJ2-7
V: TRBV18
CDR3: CASSRRTGQSYEQYF
DNA: TGTGCCAGCTCACGCCGGACAGGGCAATCCTACGAGCAGTACTTC